Listed below are T cell receptor beta chains from one sample, sequenced in a study of regulatory T cells in long-lasting Graves disease. TCRdb analysed the multiplex PCR reads with MiXCR anew, one entry per CDR3 protein. The sample contains about 430,000 distinct CDR3 sequences, over 20% of which appear only once. Sequenced material: peripheral blood mononuclear cells (PBMCs), taken when the disease was refractory, from a patient treated with antithyroid drugs. The receptors stem from a female donor with Graves disease. The CDR3 runs from the conserved cysteine through the conserved F or W. Fields, in order: V gene, D gene, J gene, clone size, CDR3 protein, CDR3 DNA. D genes are given only for firm matches. Rows give clone size only sometimes, using once, few, many, or a class for an expanded clone.

V: TRBV28
D: TRBD2
J: TRBJ2-1
size: few
CDR3: CASRPSGRSNEQFF
DNA: TGTGCCAGCAGGCCTAGCGGGAGGTCCAATGAGCAGTTCTTC

V: TRBV20-1
D: TRBD1
J: TRBJ2-7
size: many
CDR3: CSAIQGDRVGEQYF
DNA: TGCAGTGCTATCCAGGGGGACAGGGTAGGCGAGCAGTACTTC

V: TRBV19
D: NA
J: TRBJ1-1
size: once
CDR3: CASSPPRVGAGNTEAFF
DNA: TGTGCCAGTAGTCCCCCGAGGGTGGGGGCCGGGAACACTGAAGCTTTCTTT

V: TRBV18
D: NA
J: TRBJ2-7
size: few
CDR3: CASSPQDSSYEQYF
DNA: TGTGCCAGCTCACCCCAGGACAGTTCCTACGAGCAGTACTTC

V: TRBV20-1
D: NA
J: TRBJ1-2
size: NA
CDR3: CSAYWAGNYGYTF
DNA: TGCAGTGCCTATTGGGCCGGGAACTATGGCTACACCTTC

V: TRBV19
D: TRBD2
J: TRBJ2-7
size: few
CDR3: CASGTSGKSSYEQYF
DNA: TGTGCCTCCGGGACTAGCGGGAAGAGCTCCTACGAGCAGTACTTC

V: TRBV5-1
D: NA
J: TRBJ2-7
size: few
CDR3: CASRQSDQTYEQYF
DNA: TGCGCCAGCAGGCAGTCTGACCAAACCTACGAGCAGTACTTC

V: TRBV15
D: NA
J: TRBJ1-5
size: many
CDR3: CATSRDREGRLPQHF
DNA: TGTGCCACCAGCAGAGATCGGGAGGGACGTCTGCCCCAGCATTTT

V: TRBV5-1
D: NA
J: TRBJ2-7
size: few
CDR3: CASSLRRAGGYEQYF
DNA: TGCGCCAGCAGCTTGAGGAGGGCAGGCGGCTACGAGCAGTACTTC

V: TRBV11-2
D: NA
J: TRBJ1-1
size: few
CDR3: CASSLVGSGGTEAFF
DNA: TGTGCCAGCAGCTTAGTAGGGTCTGGGGGCACTGAAGCTTTCTTT

V: TRBV10-1
D: NA
J: TRBJ2-5
size: many
CDR3: CASSPWGTGRQETQYF
DNA: TGCGCCAGCAGCCCCTGGGGAACCGGACGGCAGGAGACCCAGTACTTC

V: TRBV27
D: TRBD1
J: TRBJ2-2
size: many
CDR3: CASRPGQGFPGELFF
DNA: TGTGCCAGCAGGCCGGGACAGGGGTTCCCCGGGGAGCTGTTTTTT

V: TRBV28
D: TRBD2
J: TRBJ2-3
size: few
CDR3: CASRRGLIEDTQYF
DNA: TGTGCCAGCAGACGGGGACTAATTGAGGATACGCAGTATTTT

V: TRBV2
D: NA
J: TRBJ1-1
size: many
CDR3: CASSATEAAEAFF
DNA: TGTGCCAGCAGTGCCACAGAAGCTGCTGAAGCTTTCTTT

V: TRBV3-1
D: NA
J: TRBJ2-1
size: NA
CDR3: CASSGQVSSYNEQFF
DNA: TGTGCCAGCAGCGGTCAGGTAAGCTCCTACAATGAGCAGTTCTTC

V: TRBV9
D: NA
J: TRBJ2-3
size: many
CDR3: CASSVGSADTQYF
DNA: TGTGCCAGCAGCGTAGGATCCGCCGATACGCAGTATTTT

V: TRBV24-1
D: NA
J: TRBJ1-5
size: once
CDR3: CATSDRGYQPQHF
DNA: TGTGCCACCAGTGATCGGGGATATCAGCCCCAGCATTTT

V: TRBV6-9
D: NA
J: TRBJ1-6
size: NA
CDR3: CASSSTGSRSPLHF
DNA: TGTGCCAGCAGTTCTACAGGGTCCCGATCACCCCTCCACTTT

V: TRBV5-1
D: NA
J: TRBJ1-2
size: NA
CDR3: CASSLSGGLDGYTF
DNA: TGCGCCAGCAGCCTGTCCGGGGGATTAGATGGCTACACCTTC

V: TRBV10-3
D: NA
J: TRBJ2-3
size: NA
CDR3: CAISTSRRADTQYF
DNA: TGTGCCATCAGTACTAGCAGAAGGGCGGATACGCAGTATTTT

V: TRBV20-1
D: TRBD2
J: TRBJ2-7
size: NA
CDR3: CSARATSGIYERYF
DNA: TGCAGTGCTAGAGCGACTAGCGGCATTTACGAGCGGTACTTC

V: TRBV5-6
D: NA
J: TRBJ2-7
size: NA
CDR3: CASSLSSGYEQYF
DNA: TGTGCCAGCAGCTTAAGCTCCGGCTACGAGCAGTACTTC

V: TRBV20-1
D: NA
J: TRBJ2-2
size: NA
CDR3: CSARSAGIGELFF
DNA: TGCAGTGCTAGATCGGCGGGCATCGGGGAGCTGTTTTTT

V: TRBV28
D: NA
J: TRBJ1-5
size: NA
CDR3: CASIRERQAAVQPQHF
DNA: TGTGCCAGCATTCGGGAAAGACAGGCGGCCGTTCAGCCCCAGCATTTT

V: TRBV20-1
D: TRBD2
J: TRBJ2-5
size: many
CDR3: CSARTSGMGQETQYF
DNA: TGCAGTGCCCGGACTAGCGGGATGGGCCAAGAGACCCAGTACTTC

V: TRBV25-1
D: NA
J: TRBJ2-7
size: few
CDR3: CASSEYFGGEQYF
DNA: TGTGCCAGCAGTGAATACTTTGGCGGCGAGCAGTACTTC

V: TRBV7-9
D: NA
J: TRBJ2-7
size: NA
CDR3: CASSLGFGAAGYEQYF
DNA: TGTGCCAGCAGCTTAGGTTTTGGGGCCGCGGGCTACGAGCAGTACTTC

V: TRBV20-1
D: TRBD1
J: TRBJ1-5
size: NA
CDR3: CSARDITGAGQPQHF
DNA: TGCAGTGCTAGAGACATAACAGGGGCTGGGCAGCCCCAGCATTTT

V: TRBV20-1
D: NA
J: TRBJ2-5
size: NA
CDR3: CSAQYGLFRQETQYF
DNA: TGCAGTGCCCAGTATGGGTTATTCCGGCAAGAGACCCAGTACTTC

V: TRBV7-3
D: TRBD2
J: TRBJ2-2
size: few
CDR3: CASSLNSAGGPNTGELFF
DNA: TGTGCCAGCAGCTTAAATTCAGCGGGAGGCCCGAACACCGGGGAGCTGTTTTTT

V: TRBV20-1
D: NA
J: TRBJ2-4
size: NA
CDR3: CSAVTGPAKNIQYF
DNA: TGCAGTGCCGTTACAGGTCCAGCCAAAAACATTCAGTACTTC

V: TRBV29-1
D: TRBD2
J: TRBJ2-7
size: many
CDR3: CSVAGTSGSYEQYF
DNA: TGCAGCGTCGCGGGGACTAGCGGCTCCTACGAGCAGTACTTC

V: TRBV6-1
D: NA
J: TRBJ1-6
size: few
CDR3: CASSEAINSPLHF
DNA: TGTGCCAGCAGTGAAGCCATTAATTCACCCCTCCACTTT

V: TRBV5-4
D: TRBD1
J: TRBJ2-5
size: few
CDR3: CASSLGAGGYETQYF
DNA: TGTGCCAGCAGCTTAGGGGCAGGGGGCTATGAGACCCAGTACTTC

V: TRBV28
D: TRBD1
J: TRBJ1-6
size: NA
CDR3: CASSFRDRGNSPLHF
DNA: TGTGCCAGCAGTTTCCGGGACAGGGGTAATTCACCCCTCCACTTT